The rows below give T cell receptor beta chains drawn from one sample of a study of tumor-infiltrating lymphocytes in primary liver carcinoma. Each CDR3 protein is one row after TCRdb ran MiXCR on the multiplex PCR reads. Of 300,000 to 350,000 distinct CDR3 sequences listed, around three fifths are singletons. Specimen: peripheral blood. The source is a woman in her 30s with primary liver carcinoma and hepatitis B virus infection. The CDR3 runs from the conserved cysteine through the conserved F or W. D genes are given only for firm matches. Clone size, where shown, is once, few, many, or a class for clones that have expanded.

TRBJ1-1	NA	TRBV6-1	NA	TGTGTCAGCAGTGAAGACAACCACACTGAAGCTTTCTTT	CVSSEDNHTEAFF
TRBJ1-5	NA	TRBV28	NA	TGTGCCAGCAGTTTACGACAGGCGTATAGCAATCAGCCCCAGCATTTT	CASSLRQAYSNQPQHF
TRBJ1-1	NA	TRBV30	NA	TGTGCCTGGAGTGTTCGACATTTCACTGAAGCTTTCTTT	CAWSVRHFTEAFF
TRBJ1-1	NA	TRBV4-1	TRBD1	TGCGCCAGCAGCCAGTTACCGGGACAGGGGGCGAACACTGAAGCTTTCTTT	CASSQLPGQGANTEAFF
TRBJ2-2	NA	TRBV11-2	NA	TGTGCCAGCAGTTTCCCTCTAGTGGGAGGATACACCGGGGAGCTGTTTTTT	CASSFPLVGGYTGELFF
TRBJ1-2	many	TRBV29-1	NA	TGCAGCGTTGAGGGCTTTGGGGACTATGGCTACACCTTC	CSVEGFGDYGYTF
TRBJ2-3	NA	TRBV2	NA	TGTACCAGCTCTTTAGGAGGGAGTGAGGATACGCAGTATTTC	CTSSLGGSEDTQYF
TRBJ1-6	NA	TRBV12-5	NA	TGTGCTAGTTCGAAAACGGGAGGGAGCTCTTATAATTCACCCCTCCACTTT	CASSKTGGSSYNSPLHF
TRBJ1-6	few	TRBV6-5	TRBD1	TGTGCCAGCTGTTACAGTGCCAGGGGGCGATTCGATTCACCCCTCCACTTT	CASCYSARGRFDSPLHF
TRBJ2-1	many	TRBV29-1	TRBD2	TGCAGCGCCCACCCTAGCGGGAGGAACAATGAGCAGTTCTTC	CSAHPSGRNNEQFF
TRBJ2-2	NA	TRBV24-1	NA	TGTGCCACCAGTGTGAACACCGGGGAGCTGTTTTTT	CATSVNTGELFF
TRBJ2-7	few	TRBV6-1	TRBD1	TGTGCCAGCAGGGGACAGGTAAAGACCTACGAGCAGTACTTC	CASRGQVKTYEQYF
TRBJ2-2	NA	TRBV12-3/TRBV12-4	NA	TGTGCCAGCAGTCCCGGGGGCCGAACCGGGGAGCTGTTTTTT	CASSPGGRTGELFF
TRBJ2-1	NA	TRBV5-1	TRBD2	TGCGCCAGCAGCTTGGGGACTAGCTATGAGCAGTTCTTC	CASSLGTSYEQFF
TRBJ1-2	NA	TRBV12-3/TRBV12-4	NA	TGTGCCAGCAGTTTAAGCCCCTATGACTGCACCTTC	CASSLSPYDCTF
TRBJ2-5	NA	TRBV5-1	NA	TGCGCCAGCAGCGTCGGGGACGGAATTCAAGAGCCCCAGTACTTC	CASSVGDGIQEPQYF
TRBJ2-7	few	TRBV12-3/TRBV12-4	NA	TGTGCCAGCAGTTCGACCTACGTGCAGTACTTC	CASSSTYVQYF
TRBJ2-7	few	TRBV4-2	NA	TGTGCCAGCAGCCAAACGGGGTCATCCCCTTGGGGGGAGCAGTACTTC	CASSQTGSSPWGEQYF
TRBJ2-7	few	TRBV28	TRBD2	TGTGCCAGCAGACCCACAGGCGGGAGGGCCTTCGAGCAGTACTTC	CASRPTGGRAFEQYF
TRBJ1-1	NA	TRBV12-3/TRBV12-4	TRBD1	TGTGCCAGCCAGGAGGGGGCGCGGGTCACTGAAGCTTTCTTT	CASQEGARVTEAFF
TRBJ2-5	NA	TRBV10-3	NA	TGTGTCATCAGTGAGTCAAAAACCGCAGGGGCAGGGGAGACCCAGTACTTC	CVISESKTAGAGETQYF
TRBJ2-1	once	TRBV11-2	NA	TGTGTCAGCAGCTTAGGCCACCCGGGACGGATGGAGCTGTTCTTC	CVSSLGHPGRMELFF
TRBJ2-1	once	TRBV12-3/TRBV12-4	NA	TGTGCGAGCAAGGCAGGGTATAATGGTGAGCAGTCCTTC	CASKAGYNGEQSF
TRBJ2-3	NA	TRBV11-1	NA	TGTGCCAGCAGCTTGGGTAGGGGGGACACAGATACGCAATATTTT	CASSLGRGDTDTQYF
TRBJ2-1	once	TRBV6-2/TRBV6-3	TRBD1	TGTGCCAGCAGTTTTGACAGGGCCAGGGTCAATAAGCACTTCTTC	CASSFDRARVNKHFF
TRBJ2-7	few	TRBV7-9	NA	TGTGCCAGCACCCCCCCGGACGGACTCTACGAGCAGTACTTC	CASTPPDGLYEQYF
TRBJ2-3	few	TRBV4-2	TRBD1	TGTGCCAGCAGCCAAGCGGCAGGGGGAGCAGATATGCAGTATTTT	CASSQAAGGADMQYF
TRBJ2-5	once	TRBV7-9	NA	TGTGCCAGCAGCTCTCGGGGTTGGGAGGCCCAGTACTTC	CASSSRGWEAQYF
TRBJ2-7	many	TRBV6-2/TRBV6-3	TRBD2	TGTGCCAGCAGTTTCCTTGGCGGGAGCTCCTACGAGCAGTACTTC	CASSFLGGSSYEQYF
TRBJ2-5	NA	TRBV4-1	NA	TGCGCCAGCAGCCAAGATGTGTTGGGGTCCGGCGTTCAAGAGACCCAGTACTTC	CASSQDVLGSGVQETQYF
TRBJ1-4	NA	TRBV5-5	NA	TGTGCCAACAGCCGAGGAGGGCGCGGGGCTAATGAAAAACTATTTTTT	CANSRGGRGANEKLFF
TRBJ1-5	few	TRBV6-1	NA	TGTGCCAGCAGCTCAAAGGGGCAGGCCATCGCCGGCAATCAGCCCCAGCATTTT	CASSSKGQAIAGNQPQHF
TRBJ1-2	NA	TRBV6-5	NA	TGTGCCAGCAGTTTGGGGGGGGCCTATGGCTGCACCTTC	CASSLGGAYGCTF
TRBJ2-5	NA	TRBV11-2	TRBD2	TGCGCCAGCAGCTTCAAGCTGAGACTAGCGGGAGTGGAGACCCAGTACTTC	CASSFKLRLAGVETQYF
TRBJ2-1	NA	TRBV12-3/TRBV12-4	NA	TGTGCCAGCACTTGGGGGGACGCCTGGGGCGATGAGCAGTTCTTC	CASTWGDAWGDEQFF
TRBJ2-7	few	TRBV6-6	NA	TGTGCCAGCAGTACCCCCGTGGAACGTAGGGGCGAGCAGTACTTC	CASSTPVERRGEQYF
TRBJ1-2	few	TRBV12-3/TRBV12-4	NA	TGTGCCAGCAGTCTACCCCTGGAGCACTATGGCTACACCTTC	CASSLPLEHYGYTF
TRBJ2-3	NA	TRBV6-2/TRBV6-3	NA	TGTGACAGCAGGCGAACTCAGGATACGCAGTATTTT	CDSRRTQDTQYF
TRBJ2-4	NA	TRBV7-9	TRBD2	TGTGCCAACAGCCCACTAGAGGGAGGGCTGTCCAAAAACATTCAGTACTTC	CANSPLEGGLSKNIQYF
TRBJ2-1	NA	TRBV19	NA	TGTGTCAGTAGTATAACTACCGGGGCCATCTCCTACAATGAGCAGTTCTTC	CVSSITTGAISYNEQFF
TRBJ2-1	NA	TRBV11-2	NA	TGTGCCAGTTTTTCGACTGGGGCAGGGAATGAGCAGTTCTTC	CASFSTGAGNEQFF